Shown below are 7 T cell receptor beta chains from a single sample sequenced in a study of regulatory T cells in long-lasting Graves disease. Documented time point: newly diagnosed GD, antithyroid drugs for less than 3 months. TCR sequences were obtained from RNA taken from PBMCs. CDR3 regions were amplified by Arm-PCR using iRepertoire HTBI primers to build TCR beta libraries. TCRdb called the multiplex PCR reads again in MiXCR, with one record for every CDR3 protein. The sample shows 350,000 to 500,000 distinct CDR3 sequences, 12% to 15% of them seen only once. Another study also made use of these data, one on T cells in Graves' hyperthyroidism and ophthalmopathy.

The sequencing used peripheral blood mononuclear cells (PBMCs), collected at new diagnosis, from a patient treated with antithyroid drugs. The receptors originated from a woman aged 50 to 60 with Graves disease.

This clonotype has just a few counts. The CDR3 carries no conserved terminal phenylalanine or tryptophan, so it likely arises from a read error. The rearrangement joins TRBV30 to TRBJ2-1, with a tentative D call TRBD2 (5 bases). The V and J ends lost 6 bases and 6 bases respectively, with 15 bases between them. The length of the CDR3 is 13 residues. Germline V gives CDR1 GTSNPN, CDR2 SVGIG (reference sequence). DNA of the CDR3: TGTGCCTGTAAAACTAGAGCCGGCAATGAGCAGTTCCTC. Amino acid sequence: CACKTRAGNEQFL.

This clonotype was counted a few times. The chain joins TRBV5-1 to TRBJ2-6, with a possible D match to TRBD2 (6 bases). The germline V gene has CDR1 SGHRS and CDR2 YFSETQ. V was trimmed by 7 bases and J by 2 bases, leaving 10 bases between them. The CDR3 is made up of 14 amino acids. CDR3 nucleotides: TGCGCCAGCGTCGGGGGAACTGGGGCCAACGTCCTGACTTTC. As protein: CASVGGTGANVLTF.

V and J are TRBV3-1 and TRBJ2-6, with a tentative D call TRBD1 (5 bases). Per germline, CDR1 LGHDT and CDR2 YNNKEL (reference sequence). The germline V and J ends were trimmed by 4 bases and 0 bases, with 10 bases remaining between them. The CDR3 is 16 residues long. DNA of the CDR3: TGTGCCAGCAGCCGGGGCGGTAGCTCTGGGGCCAACGTCCTGACTTTC. Amino acids: CASSRGGSSGANVLTF. Complete variable domain (other parts from reference TRBV3-1 and TRBJ2-6): DTAVSQTPKYLVTQMGNDKSIKCEQNLGHDTMYWYKQDSKKFLKIMFSYNNKELIINETVPNRFSPKSPDKAHLNLHINSLELGDSAVYFCASSRGGSSGANVLTFGAGSRLTVL.

The rearrangement joins TRBV7-8 to TRBJ2-1; 10 positions agree with TRBD2. The DNA end lines up better with TRBJ2-7; the J call may be wrong. The CDR3 contains 16 residues. Germline V gene data show CDR1 as SGHVS and CDR2 as FQNEAQ. CDR3 in amino acids: CASSLGLAGGYNEQYF. The CDR3 DNA reads TGTGCCAGCAGCTTAGGGTTAGCGGGAGGCTACAATGAGCAGTACTTC.

This clonotype was counted many times. The chain has TRBV7-9 and TRBJ1-1; D is unresolved. CDR3 length: 13 residues. Germline CDR1 and CDR2: SEHNR and FQNEAQ (reference sequence). Trimming took 5 bases from V and 0 from J, leaving 7 bases between them. The CDR3 region is CASSQTLNTEAFF. As DNA, the CDR3 is TGTGCCAGCAGCCAAACCCTGAACACTGAAGCTTTCTTT.

V gene TRBV29-1 combines with J gene TRBJ2-3; D may be TRBD1 or TRBD2 (6 bases each). This CDR3 comprises 15 residues. Germline CDR1 SQVTM, CDR2 ANQGSEA. The germline V and J ends were trimmed by 7 bases and 6 bases, with 23 bases remaining between them. This CDR3 is CSEARGLGPHDTQYF. CDR3 in DNA: TGCAGCGAGGCCCGGGGGCTTGGTCCCCATGATACGCAGTATTTT.

In its sample, this clonotype was seen a few times. The rearrangement links TRBV27 to TRBJ2-3; a weak D match, TRBD2 (6 bases). The CDR3 spans 15 residues. The ends were cut back, 6 bases at V and 5 bases at J, with 18 bases in the middle. The V gene's germline CDR1 is MNHEY and CDR2 SMNVEV (reference sequence). The CDR3 region is CASRISGVSRDTQYF. The CDR3 coding sequence is TGTGCCAGCAGGATATCGGGAGTCTCAAGAGATACGCAGTATTTT.